A single sample gave rise to the 9 T cell receptor beta chains below, sequenced in a study of identical twins. TCRdb re-called the 5' RACE reads through MiXCR, storing one row per CDR3 protein. Of 450,000 or so distinct CDR3 sequences listed, 12% to 15% are singletons. These sequences were also reported in another study, on yellow fever vaccine responses in identical twins.

The sequenced material came from CD4+ T cells sorted from blood. These receptors came from a woman aged 18-30 years in good health.

This chain joins TRBV7-2 and TRBJ2-5, with D perhaps TRBD1 (5 bases). The germline CDR1 and CDR2 sequences are SGHTA and FQGNSA. The CDR3 sequence is 14 residues long. V was shortened by 5 bases and J by 3 bases, with 13 bases between the two germline ends. As DNA, the CDR3 is TGTGCCAGCAGCCCCTTGGGGCGTGAAGAGACCCAGTACTTC. Translation gives CASSPLGREETQYF.

There are many counts of this clonotype. The gene calls are TRBV2 and TRBJ1-5; 10 bases agree with TRBD1. Germline CDR1 is SNHLY and CDR2 is FYNNEI. This CDR3 is 16 amino acids long. V was pared by 6 bases and J by 6 bases, with 11 bases of the junction left unmatched. CDR3 loop: CASRAGTGAVSQPQHF. The DNA for the CDR3 is TGTGCCAGCAGAGCCGGGACAGGGGCCGTGAGTCAGCCCCAGCATTTT.

The chain recombines TRBV7-2 with TRBJ2-5; 11 nucleotides line up with TRBD2. Germline V gene sequence: CDR1 SGHTA, CDR2 FQGNSA. The CDR3 has 17 amino acids. With V trimmed by 0 bases and J by 2 bases, 5 bases remained unmatched. The CDR3, as DNA: TGTGCCAGCAGCTTAGCCCCCGCTAGCGGGGGGCAAGAGACCCAGTACTTC. Translation: CASSLAPASGGQETQYF.

In its sample, this clonotype was seen a few times. V is TRBV3-1 and J is TRBJ2-5, with D unresolved. Germline values: CDR1 LGHDT, CDR2 YNNKEL (reference sequence). CDR3 length equals 14 residues. V lost 3 bases and J 2 bases, leaving 10 bases between the germline ends. For the CDR3, the DNA is TGTGCCAGCAGCCATGGTGTTCTACAAGAGACCCAGTACTTC. Its translation: CASSHGVLQETQYF.

This chain connects TRBV11-1 to TRBJ1-4, with D possibly TRBD1 on 6 matching bases. The CDR3 contains 18 residues. V lost 5 bases and J lost 3, with 22 bases in between. Looked up from germline, CDR1 is SGHAT and CDR2 is FQDESV (reference sequence). For the CDR3, the DNA is TGTGCCAGCAGCCAAGGAGTAACTCTGACAGGACCTAATGAAAAACTGTTTTTT. It specifies CASSQGVTLTGPNEKLFF.

The V call is TRBV2, the J call TRBJ2-1, with TRBD2 identical over 8 bases. CDR1 is SNHLY and CDR2 is FYNNEI in the germline V gene. The CDR3 extends over 15 amino acids. Trimming at V came to 6 bases and at J to 3 bases, leaving 7 bases not matched to a gene. The CDR3 coding sequence is TGTGCCAGCAGCGGAGCGGGGGTGGTCTACAATGAGCAGTTCTTC. It specifies CASSGAGVVYNEQFF.

This clonotype has more than one count but fewer than ten. The genes are TRBV18 and TRBJ2-3; D gene unclear. Per the germline V gene, CDR1 is KGHSH and CDR2 is LQKENI. Trimming pared 4 bases from V and 6 bases from J, leaving 11 bases between. This CDR3 is 13 amino acids long. The CDR3 DNA is TGTGCCAGCTCACTTCCGGACGGGGATACGCAGTATTTT. Encoded protein: CASSLPDGDTQYF.

This clonotype was counted between two and nine times. The chain has TRBV24-1 and TRBJ2-1, with a possible D match to TRBD2 (6 bases). Germline values: CDR1 KGHDR, CDR2 SFDVKD. V lost 9 bases and J lost 1, with 12 bases in between. The CDR3 is 14 amino acids. CDR3 in amino acids: CATSSGPSYNEQFF. The CDR3 region has the DNA TGTGCCACCTCAAGCGGGCCTTCCTACAATGAGCAGTTCTTC.

In regard to this clonotype: An end of the junction differs from the germline gene, which may be a read error. The rearrangement uses TRBV6-1 and TRBJ2-5, with 7 bases identical to TRBD1. This CDR3 has 13 amino acids. Germline V gene sequence: CDR1 MNHNS, CDR2 SASEGT. This CDR3 reads CASSMPQGKTKYF. CDR3 nucleotides: TGTGCCAGCAGCATGCCACAGGGGAAGACCAAGTACTTC.